The rows below give T cell receptor beta chains drawn from one sample of a study of cytomegalovirus exposure and HLA in healthy donors. Sequencing was performed with immunoSEQ multiplex PCR; in TCRdb, only in-frame clones are kept and a portion is missing. This table holds 95,000 to 110,000 clones, around 73% found once. The specimen was PBMCs. The receptors come from a man aged 25-45 years in good health and CMV-seronegative. CDR3s include the opening cysteine and the closing phenylalanine or tryptophan. D genes are given only for firm matches. Expanded clones are given a class, and other clones once, few, many or no size at all.

.	TRBV2	TRBJ2-7	.	CASNERSYEQYF	TGTGCCAGCAATGAGCGGTCCTACGAGCAGTACTTC
.	TRBV6-1	TRBJ1-3	.	CASSNLDSGNTIYF	TGTGCCAGCAGTAACTTAGACTCTGGAAACACCATATATTTT
.	TRBV9	TRBJ1-2	.	CASSPTGNYGYTF	TGTGCCAGCAGCCCGACAGGAAACTATGGCTACACCTTC
.	TRBV25-1	TRBJ1-4	TRBD1	CASSDIQGADEKLFF	TGTGCCAGCAGTGACATACAGGGGGCTGATGAAAAACTGTTTTTT
.	TRBV10-1	TRBJ2-1	.	CASDRYNEQFF	TGCGCCAGTGACAGGTACAATGAGCAGTTCTTC
.	TRBV18	TRBJ2-7	.	CASSPFGSSYEQYF	TGTGCCAGCTCACCCTTCGGGAGCTCCTACGAGCAGTACTTC
.	TRBV19	TRBJ2-4	.	CASSSGATNIQYF	TGTGCCAGTAGTAGCGGGGCCACGAACATTCAGTACTTC
.	TRBV2	TRBJ2-3	TRBD2	CASSGTLAGRGADTQYF	TGTGCCAGCAGTGGAACTCTAGCGGGGAGGGGGGCAGATACGCAGTATTTT
.	TRBV6-1	TRBJ1-5	.	CASGRVGQPQHF	TGTGCCAGCGGCAGGGTGGGCCAGCCCCAGCATTTT
.	TRBV13	TRBJ2-7	TRBD2	CASSAGGELGEQYF	TGTGCCAGCAGCGCCGGGGGGGAGTTAGGCGAGCAGTACTTC
.	TRBV29-1	TRBJ2-3	TRBD2	CSVEGGLAGSTDTQYF	TGCAGCGTTGAAGGGGGACTAGCGGGGAGCACAGATACGCAGTATTTT
.	TRBV10-3	TRBJ2-3	.	CAIRSPGQDLGTQYF	TGTGCCATCAGATCTCCGGGACAAGATCTTGGTACGCAGTATTTT
.	TRBV7-7	TRBJ2-1	.	CASSASPSHNEQFF	TGTGCCAGCAGCGCCAGTCCGTCCCACAATGAGCAGTTCTTC
.	TRBV7-7	TRBJ2-1	.	CASSELGVKHEQFF	TGTGCCAGCAGCGAGCTGGGAGTTAAGCATGAGCAGTTCTTC
.	TRBV20-1	TRBJ2-3	TRBD1	CSARTGAVEYF	TGCAGTGCCCGGACAGGGGCCGTCGAGTATTTT
.	TRBV5-1	TRBJ2-2	TRBD2	CASSPHGAGGVSGELFF	TGCGCCAGCAGCCCGCACGGAGCGGGAGGGGTCTCCGGGGAGCTGTTTTTT
once	TRBV12-5	TRBJ2-5	TRBD2	CASGFEPGASGKETQYF	TGTGCTAGTGGTTTCGAACCCGGGGCTAGCGGAAAAGAGACCCAGTACTTC
.	TRBV11-3	TRBJ2-2	TRBD1	CASSLVSTRGTGELFF	TGTGCCAGCAGCTTAGTCTCAACCAGGGGGACCGGGGAGCTGTTTTTT
.	TRBV30	TRBJ2-5	.	CAWSRELTTQYF	TGTGCCTGGAGTAGGGAGCTTACGACCCAGTACTTC
.	TRBV13	TRBJ2-5	.	CASSFRQVEETQYF	TGTGCCAGCAGCTTTAGGCAGGTCGAAGAGACCCAGTACTTC
.	TRBV4-2	TRBJ1-4	TRBD1	CASSQYTSYVDRGEEKLFF	TGTGCCAGCAGCCAATACACATCCTACGTGGACAGGGGCGAGGAAAAACTGTTTTTT
once	TRBV6-5	TRBJ1-5	.	CASSPSTYSNQPQHF	TGTGCCAGCAGTCCCTCGACATATAGCAATCAGCCCCAGCATTTT
.	TRBV7-9	TRBJ2-7	.	CASSADSLMIYEQYF	TGTGCCAGCAGCGCCGACAGCCTTATGATCTACGAGCAGTACTTC
.	TRBV29-1	TRBJ2-7	TRBD1	CSATQGATYEQYF	TGCAGCGCCACACAGGGGGCTACCTACGAGCAGTACTTC
once	TRBV28	TRBJ1-5	.	CASSFPGYSNQPQHF	TGTGCCAGCAGTTTCCCGGGATATAGCAATCAGCCCCAGCATTTT
.	TRBV9	TRBJ2-7	TRBD2	CASSVGASGGRFSYEQYF	TGTGCCAGCAGCGTAGGGGCTAGCGGGGGCCGTTTCTCCTACGAGCAGTACTTC
.	TRBV29-1	TRBJ1-2	.	CSVLYEGAWYGYTF	TGCAGCGTTTTATACGAGGGCGCGTGGTATGGCTACACCTTC
.	TRBV30	TRBJ2-6	TRBD1	CAWCTGGRGANVLTF	TGTGCCTGGTGCACAGGGGGTCGTGGGGCCAACGTCCTGACTTTC
.	TRBV6-5	TRBJ2-1	TRBD2	CASGASGNNEQFF	TGTGCCAGCGGGGCTAGCGGAAACAATGAGCAGTTCTTC
.	TRBV5-6	TRBJ2-7	.	CASSFEGNEQYF	TGTGCCAGCAGCTTTGAGGGTAACGAGCAGTACTTC
.	TRBV6-1	TRBJ1-5	.	CASSEPVTGENQPQHF	TGTGCCAGCAGTGAACCTGTGACAGGCGAAAATCAGCCCCAGCATTTT
once	TRBV5-4	TRBJ2-7	.	CASSSRVGGPHEQYF	TGTGCCAGCAGCTCCCGGGTGGGGGGGCCTCACGAGCAGTACTTC
once	TRBV6-5	TRBJ1-2	.	CASSSGGVYGYTF	TGTGCCAGCAGTTCGGGGGGCGTCTATGGCTACACCTTC
.	TRBV11-2	TRBJ1-4	.	CASSPSRGNEKLFF	TGTGCCAGCAGCCCGTCCAGGGGTAATGAAAAACTGTTTTTT
once	TRBV6-1	TRBJ1-5	.	CASSREGGGQPQHF	TGTGCCAGCAGCCGGGAGGGGGGCGGTCAGCCCCAGCATTTT
few	TRBV4-1	TRBJ2-5	TRBD2	CASSQTLLAGTTNQETQYF	TGCGCCAGCAGCCAAACCTTACTAGCGGGCACTACAAACCAAGAGACCCAGTACTTC
.	TRBV28	TRBJ1-5	TRBD1	CASSLGRQGQPQHF	TGTGCCAGCAGTTTAGGAAGACAGGGCCAGCCCCAGCATTTT
.	TRBV4-1	TRBJ2-5	TRBD1	CASSQVGTGEAQYF	TGCGCCAGCAGCCAAGTCGGGACAGGGGAGGCCCAGTACTTC
.	TRBV19	TRBJ2-7	TRBD2	CASSPTSGYYEQYF	TGTGCCAGTAGTCCAACTAGCGGTTACTACGAGCAGTACTTC
once	TRBV19	TRBJ2-2	TRBD1	CASTGRDRETPGELFF	TGTGCCAGCACCGGCCGGGACAGGGAAACACCCGGGGAGCTGTTTTTT
.	TRBV7-3	TRBJ2-6	.	CASAQGPGPSGANVLTF	TGTGCCAGCGCTCAAGGCCCAGGTCCCTCTGGGGCCAACGTCCTGACTTTC
.	TRBV9	TRBJ1-4	.	CASSVGGTGEKLFF	TGTGCCAGCAGCGTAGGAGGTACAGGGGAAAAACTGTTTTTT
.	TRBV6-1	TRBJ2-7	TRBD1	CASRDGTGTYEQYF	TGTGCCAGCAGGGACGGGACAGGGACCTACGAGCAGTACTTC
.	TRBV28	TRBJ1-1	TRBD1	CASRYSGTALNTEAFF	TGTGCCAGCAGATACTCCGGGACAGCCTTGAACACTGAAGCTTTCTTT
.	TRBV10-1	TRBJ1-5	TRBD1	CASTRFLADRVQGNQPQHF	TGCGCCAGCACTCGATTCCTTGCGGACAGGGTACAGGGCAATCAGCCCCAGCATTTT
.	TRBV6-5	TRBJ2-6	.	CASTARGTGANVLTF	TGTGCCAGCACCGCCAGGGGAACTGGGGCCAACGTCCTGACTTTC
.	TRBV28	TRBJ2-7	TRBD2	CASSRHPPGTSTYEQYF	TGTGCCAGCAGTCGACACCCCCCCGGGACTAGCACCTACGAGCAGTACTTC
.	TRBV7-9	TRBJ2-5	.	CASSPISNQETQYF	TGTGCCAGCAGCCCCATCAGTAACCAAGAGACCCAGTACTTC
.	TRBV5-6	TRBJ2-5	TRBD1	CASSLGAGTGALSQYF	TGTGCCAGCAGCTTGGGGGCCGGGACAGGGGCTTTAAGTCAGTACTTC
.	TRBV21-1	TRBJ1-2	.	CASRLDGQGSQGGYTF	TGTGCCAGCAGACTCGACGGACAGGGTTCGCAGGGAGGCTACACCTTC
few	TRBV6-5	TRBJ2-7	TRBD2	CASSSTGLAGGEQYF	TGTGCCAGCAGTTCGACGGGGCTAGCGGGGGGCGAGCAGTACTTC
few	TRBV11-2	TRBJ2-7	.	CASSSRLVGAYEQYF	TGTGCCAGCAGCTCGAGACTAGTGGGAGCCTACGAGCAGTACTTC
few	TRBV9	TRBJ2-2	.	CASSSWWTDVPHTGELFF	TGTGCCAGCAGTAGCTGGTGGACGGACGTACCGCACACCGGGGAGCTCTTTTTT
few	TRBV2	TRBJ2-7	.	CASSGPTTASSYEQYF	TGTGCCAGCAGTGGGCCCACGACAGCGAGCTCCTACGAGCAGTACTTC
.	TRBV7-3	TRBJ2-3	TRBD2	CASSLAPPGPLLAGESADTQYF	TGTGCCAGCAGCTTAGCTCCCCCGGGACCGCTTTTAGCGGGAGAGTCGGCAGATACGCAGTATTTT